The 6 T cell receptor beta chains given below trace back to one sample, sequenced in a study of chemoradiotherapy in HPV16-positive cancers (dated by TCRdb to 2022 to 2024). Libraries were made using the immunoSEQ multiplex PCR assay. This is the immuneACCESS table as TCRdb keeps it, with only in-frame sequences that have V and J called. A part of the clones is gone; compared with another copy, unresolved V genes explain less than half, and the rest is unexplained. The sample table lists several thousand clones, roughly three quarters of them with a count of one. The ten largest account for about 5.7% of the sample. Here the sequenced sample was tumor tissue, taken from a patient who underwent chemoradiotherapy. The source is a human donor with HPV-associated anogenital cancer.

Here the CDR3 reads CAWNPGGAETQPQHF. Written as DNA, the CDR3 is TGTGCCTGGAACCCCGGTGGGGCAGAAACTCAGCCCCAGCATTTT. The chain recombines TRBV30 with TRBJ1-5, with a possible D match to TRBD1 (5 bases). The CDR3 is made up of 15 amino acids. V lost 4 bases to trimming and J lost 6 bases, with 19 bases between them. The germline CDR1 and CDR2 sequences are GTSNPN and SVGIG (reference sequence). Full variable domain (remainder filled in from reference TRBV30 and TRBJ1-5): SQTIHQWPATLVQPVGSPLSLECTVEGTSNPNLYWYRQAAGRGLQLLFYSVGIGQISSEVPQNLSASRPQDRQFILSSKKLLLSDSGFYLCAWNPGGAETQPQHFGDGTRLSIL.

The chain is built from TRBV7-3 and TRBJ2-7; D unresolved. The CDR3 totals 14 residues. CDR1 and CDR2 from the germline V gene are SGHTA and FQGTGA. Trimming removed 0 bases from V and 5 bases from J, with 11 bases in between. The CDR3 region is CASSLTGIGDEQYF. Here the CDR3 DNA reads TGTGCCAGCAGCTTAACAGGGATCGGCGACGAGCAGTACTTC.

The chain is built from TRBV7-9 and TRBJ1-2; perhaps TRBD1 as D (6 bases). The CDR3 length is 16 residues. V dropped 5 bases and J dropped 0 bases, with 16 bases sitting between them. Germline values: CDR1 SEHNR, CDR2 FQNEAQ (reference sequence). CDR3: CASSQGLAGANYGYTF. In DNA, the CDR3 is TGTGCCAGCAGCCAAGGCTTGGCAGGGGCTAACTATGGCTACACCTTC.

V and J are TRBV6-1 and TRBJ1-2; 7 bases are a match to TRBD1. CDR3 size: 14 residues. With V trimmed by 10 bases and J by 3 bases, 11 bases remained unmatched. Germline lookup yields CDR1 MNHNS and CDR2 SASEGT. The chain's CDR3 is CATTLTGVDYGYTF. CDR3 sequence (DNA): TGTGCCACCACACTTACAGGGGTAGACTATGGCTACACCTTC.

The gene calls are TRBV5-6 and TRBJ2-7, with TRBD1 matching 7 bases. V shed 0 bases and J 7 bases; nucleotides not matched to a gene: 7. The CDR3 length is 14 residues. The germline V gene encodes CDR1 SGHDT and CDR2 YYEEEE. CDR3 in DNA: TGTGCCAGCAGCTTGGTGGCAGGGGGAGAAGAGCAGTACTTC. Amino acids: CASSLVAGGEEQYF.

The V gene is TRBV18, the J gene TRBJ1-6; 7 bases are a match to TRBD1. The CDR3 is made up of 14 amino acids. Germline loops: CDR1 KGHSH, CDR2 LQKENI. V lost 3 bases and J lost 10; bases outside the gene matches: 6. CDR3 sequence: CASSPDREVSPLHF. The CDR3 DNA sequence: TGTGCCAGCTCACCCGACAGGGAAGTCTCACCCCTCCACTTT. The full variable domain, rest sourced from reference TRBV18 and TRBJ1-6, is NAGVMQNPRHLVRRRGQEARLRCSPMKGHSHVYWYRQLPEEGLKFMVYLQKENIIDESGMPKERFSAEFPKEGPSILRIQQVVRGDSAAYFCASSPDREVSPLHFGNGTRLTVT.